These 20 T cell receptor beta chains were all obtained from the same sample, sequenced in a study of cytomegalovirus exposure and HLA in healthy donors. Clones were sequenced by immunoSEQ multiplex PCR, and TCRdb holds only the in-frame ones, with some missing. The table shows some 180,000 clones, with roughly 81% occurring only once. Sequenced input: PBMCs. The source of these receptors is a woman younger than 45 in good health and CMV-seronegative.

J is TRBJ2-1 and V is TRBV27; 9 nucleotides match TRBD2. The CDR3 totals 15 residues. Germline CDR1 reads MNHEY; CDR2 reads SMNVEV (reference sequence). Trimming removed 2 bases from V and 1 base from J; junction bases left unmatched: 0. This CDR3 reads CASSLLAGSYNEQFF. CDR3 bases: TGTGCCAGCAGTTTACTAGCGGGGTCCTACAATGAGCAGTTCTTC.

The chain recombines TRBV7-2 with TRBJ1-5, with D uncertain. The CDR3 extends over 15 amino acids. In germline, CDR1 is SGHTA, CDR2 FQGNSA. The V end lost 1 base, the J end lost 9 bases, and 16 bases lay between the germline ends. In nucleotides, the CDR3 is TGTGCCAGCAGCTTAGAGACCCCGGGTCTCTCGCCCCAGCATTTT. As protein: CASSLETPGLSPQHF.

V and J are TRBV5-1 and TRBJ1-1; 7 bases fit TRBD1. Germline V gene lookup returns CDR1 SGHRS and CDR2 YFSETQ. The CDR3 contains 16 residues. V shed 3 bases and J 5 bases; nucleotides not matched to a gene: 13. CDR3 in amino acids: CASSSWTGNPRTEAFF. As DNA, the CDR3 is TGCGCCAGCAGCTCCTGGACAGGCAATCCGAGGACTGAAGCTTTCTTT. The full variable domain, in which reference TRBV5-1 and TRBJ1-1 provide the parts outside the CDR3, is KAGVTQTPRYLIKTRGQQVTLSCSPISGHRSVSWYQQTPGQGLQFLFEYFSETQRNKGNFPGRFSGRQFSNSRSEMNVSTLELGDSALYLCASSSWTGNPRTEAFFGQGTRLTVV.

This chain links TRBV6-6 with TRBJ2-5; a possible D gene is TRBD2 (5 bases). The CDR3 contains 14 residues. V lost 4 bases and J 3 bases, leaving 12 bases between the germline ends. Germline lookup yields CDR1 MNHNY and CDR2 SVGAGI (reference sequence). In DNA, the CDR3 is TGTGCCAGCAGTTCGACGGGGAGAGAAGAGACCCAGTACTTC. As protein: CASSSTGREETQYF.

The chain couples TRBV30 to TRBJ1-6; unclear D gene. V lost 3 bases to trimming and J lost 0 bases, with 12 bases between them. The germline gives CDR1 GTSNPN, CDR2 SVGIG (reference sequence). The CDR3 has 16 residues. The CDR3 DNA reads TGTGCCTGGAGAGACTTTAAGAGCTCCTATAATTCACCCCTCCACTTT. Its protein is CAWRDFKSSYNSPLHF.

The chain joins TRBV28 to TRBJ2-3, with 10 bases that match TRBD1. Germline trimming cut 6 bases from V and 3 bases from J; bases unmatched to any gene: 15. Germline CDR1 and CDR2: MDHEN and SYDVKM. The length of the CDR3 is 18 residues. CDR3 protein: CASSSPRDRGLRTDTQYF. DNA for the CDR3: TGTGCCAGCAGCTCCCCACGGGACAGGGGTTTGAGGACAGATACGCAGTATTTT.

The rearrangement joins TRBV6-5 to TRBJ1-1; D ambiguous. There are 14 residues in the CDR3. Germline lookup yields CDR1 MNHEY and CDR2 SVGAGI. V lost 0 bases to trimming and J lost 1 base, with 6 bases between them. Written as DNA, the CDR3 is TGTGCCAGCAGTTACTCGATGAGGAACACTGAAGCTTTCTTT. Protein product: CASSYSMRNTEAFF.

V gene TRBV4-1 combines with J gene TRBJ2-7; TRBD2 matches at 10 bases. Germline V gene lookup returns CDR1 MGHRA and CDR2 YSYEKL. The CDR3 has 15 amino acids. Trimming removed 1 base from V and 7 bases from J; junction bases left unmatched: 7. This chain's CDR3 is CASSQGLAGRGEQYF. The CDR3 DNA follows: TGCGCCAGCAGCCAAGGACTAGCGGGCCGAGGGGAGCAGTACTTC.

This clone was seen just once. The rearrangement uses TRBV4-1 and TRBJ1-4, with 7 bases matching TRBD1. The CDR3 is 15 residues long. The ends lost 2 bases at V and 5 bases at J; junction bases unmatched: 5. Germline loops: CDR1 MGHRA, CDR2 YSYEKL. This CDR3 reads CASSQQTGKNEKLFF. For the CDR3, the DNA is TGCGCCAGCAGCCAACAGACAGGGAAAAATGAAAAACTGTTTTTT.

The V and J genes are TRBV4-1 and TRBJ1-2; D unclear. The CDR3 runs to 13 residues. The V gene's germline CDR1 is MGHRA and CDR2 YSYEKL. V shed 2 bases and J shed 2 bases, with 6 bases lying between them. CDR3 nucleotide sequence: TGCGCCAGCAGCCAAACAGAAAACTATGGCTACACCTTC. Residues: CASSQTENYGYTF.

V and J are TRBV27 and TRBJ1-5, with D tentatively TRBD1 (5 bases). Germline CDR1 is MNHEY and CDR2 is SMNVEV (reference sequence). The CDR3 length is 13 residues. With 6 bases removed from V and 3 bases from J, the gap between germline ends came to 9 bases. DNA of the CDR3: TGTGCCAGCAGCCCCGGACACAATCAGCCCCAGCATTTT. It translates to CASSPGHNQPQHF.

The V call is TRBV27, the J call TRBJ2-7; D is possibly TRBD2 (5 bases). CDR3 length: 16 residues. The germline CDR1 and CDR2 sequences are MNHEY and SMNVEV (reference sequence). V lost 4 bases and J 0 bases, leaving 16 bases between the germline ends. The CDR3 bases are TGTGCCAGCAGTTCAGTATTCGGGGTCAGCTCCTACGAGCAGTACTTC. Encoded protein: CASSSVFGVSSYEQYF.

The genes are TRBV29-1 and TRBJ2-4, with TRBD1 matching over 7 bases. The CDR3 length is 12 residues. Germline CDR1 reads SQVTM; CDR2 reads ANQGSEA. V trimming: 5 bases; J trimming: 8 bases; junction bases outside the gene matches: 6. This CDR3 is CSVQQGMDIQYF. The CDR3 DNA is TGCAGCGTTCAACAGGGGATGGACATTCAGTACTTC.

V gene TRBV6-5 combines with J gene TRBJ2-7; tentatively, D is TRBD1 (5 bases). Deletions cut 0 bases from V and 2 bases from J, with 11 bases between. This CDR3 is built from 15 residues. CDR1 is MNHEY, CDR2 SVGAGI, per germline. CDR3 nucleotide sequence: TGTGCCAGCAGTTACTCGGCAGGGTCTACCTACGAGCAGTACTTC. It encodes CASSYSAGSTYEQYF.

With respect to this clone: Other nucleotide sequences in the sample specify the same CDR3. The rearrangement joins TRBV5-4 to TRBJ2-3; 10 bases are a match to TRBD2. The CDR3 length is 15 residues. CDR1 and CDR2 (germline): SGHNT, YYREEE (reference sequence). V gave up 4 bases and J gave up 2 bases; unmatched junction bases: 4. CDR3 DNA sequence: TGTGCCAGCAGCCCTAGCGGGGGACACACAGATACGCAGTATTTT. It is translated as CASSPSGGHTDTQYF. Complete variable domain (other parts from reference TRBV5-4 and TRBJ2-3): ETGVTQSPTHLIKTRGQQVTLRCSSQSGHNTVSWYQQALGQGPQFIFQYYREEENGRGNFPPRFSGLQFPNYSSELNVNALELDDSALYLCASSPSGGHTDTQYFGPGTRLTVL.

CDR3 DNA: TGTGCCAGCAGTACGACCTGGGGCGGTCACACAGATACGCAGTATTTT. This sequence encodes CASSTTWGGHTDTQYF. The chain combines TRBV14 with TRBJ2-3, with D perhaps TRBD1 (5 bases). CDR3 length equals 16 residues. Germline CDR1 SGHDN, CDR2 FVKESK. V was clipped by 6 bases and J by 2 bases, with 18 bases between them.

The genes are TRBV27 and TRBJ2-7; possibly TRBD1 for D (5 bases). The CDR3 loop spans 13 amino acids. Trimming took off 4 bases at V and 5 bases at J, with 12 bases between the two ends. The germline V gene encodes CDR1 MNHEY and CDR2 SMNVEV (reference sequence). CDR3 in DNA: TGTGCCAGCAGTTCCAACAGGATCCACGAGCAGTACTTC. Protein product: CASSSNRIHEQYF.

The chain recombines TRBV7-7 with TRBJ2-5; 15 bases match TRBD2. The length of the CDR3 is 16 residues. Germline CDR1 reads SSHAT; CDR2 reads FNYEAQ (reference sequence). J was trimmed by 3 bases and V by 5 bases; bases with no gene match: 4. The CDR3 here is CASSPGLAGGEETQYF. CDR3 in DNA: TGTGCCAGCAGCCCGGGACTAGCGGGGGGTGAAGAGACCCAGTACTTC.

The CDR3 DNA reads as TGCAGCGTTGACAGGAACGCAGATACGCAGTATTTT. This encodes CSVDRNADTQYF. The J gene is TRBJ2-3, the V gene TRBV29-1; D remains ambiguous. The CDR3 loop spans 12 amino acids. With 3 bases removed from V and 4 bases from J, the gap between germline ends came to 8 bases. In germline, CDR1 is SQVTM, CDR2 ANQGSEA.

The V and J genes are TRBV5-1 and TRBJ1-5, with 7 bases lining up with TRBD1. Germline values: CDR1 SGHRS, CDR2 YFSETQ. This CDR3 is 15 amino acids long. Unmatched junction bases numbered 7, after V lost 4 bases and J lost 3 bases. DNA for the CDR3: TGCGCCAGCAGCCCCGGGGGACAGTTCAATCAGCCCCAGCATTTT. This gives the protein CASSPGGQFNQPQHF.